Following are 28 T cell receptor beta chains from one sample sequenced in a study of neurological immune-mediated disorders (dated by TCRdb to the late 2010s). Libraries were built with 5' RACE. The sequencing machine was an Illumina HiSeq 2500. TCRdb's own reprocessing of the public reads used fastp at Q25 and MiXCR and kept productive beta chains. One record per CDR3 amino acid sequence lists the most common genes and DNA. The sample includes 84,000 or so distinct CDR3 sequences, with approximately 4.6% observed a single time. The ten biggest clones cover approximately 5.8% of the sample. The time point label of this sample denotes: longitudinal time-point 3. Sequencing input: PBMCs. These receptor sequences come from a woman aged 60-70 years with multiple sclerosis.

This clonotype was observed at least ten times. The V and J genes are TRBV12-3 or TRBV12-4 and TRBJ2-3; no clear D gene. Trimming took off 4 bases at V and 2 bases at J, with 10 bases between the two ends. The CDR3 loop spans 14 amino acids. CDR3 residues: CASSSVTTTDTQYF. The DNA of the CDR3 is TGTGCCAGCAGTTCGGTGACCACCACAGATACGCAGTATTTT.

The rearrangement links TRBV5-6 to TRBJ1-6; tentatively, D is TRBD1 (5 bases). CDR3 length equals 15 residues. CDR1 is SGHDT, CDR2 YYEEEE, per germline. Trimming took 0 bases from V and 4 from J, leaving 8 bases between them. CDR3 amino acids: CASSLVGTYNSPLHF. The CDR3 nucleotides are TGTGCCAGCAGCTTGGTTGGGACGTATAATTCACCCCTCCACTTT.

This clonotype was recorded at least ten times. The V and J genes are TRBV5-6 and TRBJ1-5; D remains unclear. Germline-derived CDR1 and CDR2 are SGHDT and YYEEEE. V lost 0 bases and J lost 8, with 12 bases in between. The CDR3 sequence is 14 residues long. The CDR3 region has the DNA TGTGCCAGCAGCTTGGATGGTATTGAGAAGCCCCAGCATTTT. Its protein is CASSLDGIEKPQHF.

This clonotype occurred many times. This chain uses TRBV7-2 with TRBJ2-1; D may match TRBD1 or TRBD2 (5 bases each). Trimming removed 6 bases from V and 5 bases from J, with 11 bases in between. The CDR3 loop spans 13 amino acids. CDR1 and CDR2 from the germline V gene are SGHTA and FQGNSA. This CDR3 reads CASSRDQNNEQFF. CDR3 DNA sequence: TGTGCCAGCAGTAGGGACCAAAACAATGAGCAGTTCTTC.

Ten or more counts support this clonotype. The V gene is TRBV7-2, the J gene TRBJ1-2; TRBD1 aligns across 7 bases. The V gene's germline CDR1 is SGHTA and CDR2 FQGNSA. V shed 0 bases and J 4 bases; nucleotides not matched to a gene: 2. This CDR3 contains 14 residues. For the CDR3, the DNA is TGTGCCAGCAGCTTAGCAGGGGGCAGCTATGGCTACACCTTC. Amino acid sequence: CASSLAGGSYGYTF.

This clonotype was detected many times. The genes are TRBV7-2 and TRBJ1-2; D not resolved. CDR1 SGHTA and CDR2 FQGNSA come from the germline V gene. This CDR3 is built from 15 residues. V was pared by 3 bases and J by 3 bases, with 14 bases between. The CDR3 region has the DNA TGTGCCAGCAGCTTGTATTTAACAGCAGACTATGGCTACACCTTC. Protein: CASSLYLTADYGYTF.

The chain couples TRBV18 to TRBJ2-2; D is perhaps TRBD1 or TRBD2 (5 bases each). In germline, CDR1 is KGHSH, CDR2 LQKENI. Trimming pared 0 bases from V and 7 bases from J, leaving 15 bases between. This CDR3 is 16 amino acids long. Here the CDR3 reads CASSPPRGHQGGELFF. CDR3 sequence (DNA): TGTGCCAGCTCACCACCCCGGGGCCACCAAGGCGGGGAGCTGTTTTTT.

This clonotype appeared many times. V and J are TRBV14 and TRBJ2-2; 8 bases map to TRBD1. V was pared by 3 bases and J by 0 bases, with 6 bases of the junction left unmatched. Germline V gene lookup returns CDR1 SGHDN and CDR2 FVKESK. The length of the CDR3 is 17 residues. CDR3: CASSQKWTGTNTGELFF. The CDR3 DNA sequence: TGTGCCAGCAGCCAGAAATGGACAGGGACGAACACCGGGGAGCTGTTTTTT. Using reference TRBV14 and TRBJ2-2 for the parts outside the CDR3, the full variable domain is EAGVTQFPSHSVIEKGQTVTLRCDPISGHDNLYWYRRVMGKEIKFLLHFVKESKQDESGMPNNRFLAERTGGTYSTLKVQPAELEDSGVYFCASSQKWTGTNTGELFFGEGSRLTVL.

Ten or more counts support this clonotype. The rearrangement links TRBV6-5 to TRBJ2-3, with unresolved D. The CDR3 runs 12 residues. Trimming shortened V by 5 bases and J by 6 bases, and 9 bases separated the two germline ends. Germline V gene sequence: CDR1 MNHEY, CDR2 SVGAGI. The CDR3 reads CASSGARDTQYF. The CDR3 nucleotides read TGTGCCAGCAGTGGCGCCCGGGATACGCAGTATTTT.

This clonotype was observed many times. The chain combines TRBV5-1 with TRBJ2-1, with TRBD2 as a possible D gene (6 bases). The CDR3 sequence is 16 residues long. V lost 4 bases, J lost 4 bases, and 18 bases lay in between. Germline lookup yields CDR1 SGHRS and CDR2 YFSETQ. The CDR3 region is CASSAPERTIYNEQFF. CDR3 nucleotide sequence: TGCGCCAGCAGCGCACCCGAGCGGACTATTTACAATGAGCAGTTCTTC.

This clonotype was seen ten or more times. The chain couples TRBV5-1 to TRBJ1-4; D uncertain. Trimming cost V 3 bases and J 1 base, with 10 bases left between them. This CDR3 comprises 15 residues. CDR1 is SGHRS and CDR2 is YFSETQ in the germline V gene. The CDR3 DNA follows: TGCGCCAGCAGCTCCGGACGCGGAACTAATGAAAAACTGTTTTTT. Residues: CASSSGRGTNEKLFF. The full variable domain, completed using reference TRBV5-1 and TRBJ1-4, is KAGVTQTPRYLIKTRGQQVTLSCSPISGHRSVSWYQQTPGQGLQFLFEYFSETQRNKGNFPGRFSGRQFSNSRSEMNVSTLELGDSALYLCASSSGRGTNEKLFFGSGTQLSVL.

Ten or more counts support this clonotype. V is TRBV7-9 and J is TRBJ1-5; D possibly corresponds to TRBD1 (5 bases). The CDR3 has 13 amino acids. The V gene lost 7 bases and the J gene lost 4 bases, with 11 bases spanning the gap. Germline-derived CDR1 and CDR2 are SEHNR and FQNEAQ (reference sequence). CDR3 protein: CASNIGENQPQHF. CDR3 DNA sequence: TGTGCCAGCAACATAGGGGAGAATCAGCCCCAGCATTTT. Together with reference TRBV7-9 and TRBJ1-5, the CDR3 gives the full variable domain: DTGVSQNPRHKITKRGQNVTFRCDPISEHNRLYWYRQTLGQGPEFLTYFQNEAQLEKSRLLSDRFSAERPKGSFSTLEIQRTEQGDSAMYLCASNIGENQPQHFGDGTRLSIL.

This clonotype occurred many times. The V and J genes are TRBV7-2 and TRBJ2-7, with D uncertain. CDR3 size: 15 residues. Germline V lookup: CDR1 SGHTA, CDR2 FQGNSA. V lost 6 bases to trimming and J lost 3 bases, with 18 bases between them. In DNA form, the CDR3 reads TGTGCCAGCAGGACAAAGGGTCTGGCGGTCTACGAGCAGTACTTC. Its protein is CASRTKGLAVYEQYF.

This clonotype was seen a handful of times. The chain employs TRBV18 and TRBJ2-7; D not certain. CDR1 is KGHSH, CDR2 LQKENI, per germline. V dropped 2 bases and J dropped 0 bases, with 8 bases sitting between them. The CDR3 has 14 residues. CDR3 sequence: CASSPSRNSYEQYF. The CDR3 DNA reads TGTGCCAGCTCACCAAGCAGAAACTCCTACGAGCAGTACTTC.

This clonotype was counted at least ten times. This chain connects TRBV4-1 to TRBJ2-2, with 11 bases that match TRBD2. The V gene's germline CDR1 is MGHRA and CDR2 YSYEKL. The CDR3 spans 18 residues. With 4 bases clipped from V and 5 bases from J, the junction kept 12 bases outside the gene matches. Written as DNA, the CDR3 is TGCGCCAGCAGCCCCCAACCGCTAGCGGGGGGAGGGACCGGGGAGCTGTTTTTT. Translated, it gives CASSPQPLAGGGTGELFF.

There are many counts of this clonotype. The rearrangement joins TRBV5-5 to TRBJ1-2; unclear D gene. This CDR3 contains 13 residues. The germline V gene encodes CDR1 SGHKS and CDR2 YYEKEE (reference sequence). Trimming took 0 bases from V and 3 from J, leaving 6 bases between them. Here the CDR3 DNA reads TGTGCCAGCAGCTTGGAGGCAGACTATGGCTACACCTTC. Amino acids: CASSLEADYGYTF.

This clonotype has a count of ten or more. This chain uses TRBV29-1 with TRBJ1-5, with a weak D call TRBD1 (5 bases). This CDR3 comprises 14 residues. From germline, CDR1 is SQVTM and CDR2 ANQGSEA. The ends were cut back, 6 bases at V and 2 bases at J, with 14 bases in the middle. As DNA, the CDR3 is TGCAGCGTCCGGGACCGGGGAGGCAATCAGCCCCAGCATTTT. It encodes CSVRDRGGNQPQHF.

This clonotype has a count of ten or more. The chain carries TRBV6-5 and TRBJ1-2; 8 bases align to TRBD1. J gave up 5 bases and V 7 bases, and 9 bases lay outside the gene matches. The length of the CDR3 is 14 residues. CDR1 and CDR2 (germline): MNHEY, SVGAGI. The CDR3 nucleotides read TGTGCCAGCACCCCCGGACAGGGAAGATATGGCTACACCTTC. It specifies CASTPGQGRYGYTF.

V usage is TRBV29-1 and J usage is TRBJ1-4, with D perhaps matching TRBD1 (5 bases). CDR1 is SQVTM, CDR2 ANQGSEA, per germline. Trimming removed 3 bases from V and 7 bases from J, with 15 bases in between. CDR3 length: 14 residues. CDR3 sequence reads: CSVDDGALGEKLFF. As DNA, the CDR3 is TGCAGCGTTGATGACGGGGCCCTGGGTGAAAAACTGTTTTTT.

This clonotype has ten or more counts. V gene TRBV5-1 combines with J gene TRBJ1-4; D is ambiguous. Looked up from germline, CDR1 is SGHRS and CDR2 is YFSETQ. The CDR3 runs 12 residues. V was shortened by 3 bases and J by 3 bases, with 3 bases between the two germline ends. As DNA, the CDR3 is TGCGCCAGCAGCTCGTCTAATGAAAAACTGTTTTTT. This sequence encodes CASSSSNEKLFF.

This clonotype was observed many times. V gene TRBV6-5 combines with J gene TRBJ2-2, with D tentatively TRBD1 or TRBD2 (7 bases each). The V end lost 7 bases, the J end lost 5 bases, and 11 bases lay between the germline ends. This CDR3 is 13 amino acids long. Germline CDR1 and CDR2: MNHEY and SVGAGI. This CDR3 reads CASNQGGTGELFF. The CDR3 DNA sequence: TGTGCCAGCAACCAGGGGGGGACCGGGGAGCTGTTTTTT.

This clonotype was seen at least ten times. The J gene is TRBJ1-5, the V gene TRBV7-8; 10 positions match TRBD1. Trimming cost V 3 bases and J 7 bases; bases outside gene matches: 6. Looked up from germline, CDR1 is SGHVS and CDR2 is FQNEAQ. CDR3 size: 15 residues. The CDR3 here is CASSFEDRGQQPQHF. Here the CDR3 DNA reads TGTGCCAGCAGCTTCGAAGACAGGGGGCAACAGCCCCAGCATTTT.

This clonotype was detected many times. The chain recombines TRBV6-6 with TRBJ1-1, with 8 nucleotides matching TRBD1. V lost 5 bases to trimming and J lost 1 base; unmatched junction nucleotides: 15. The germline V gene encodes CDR1 MNHNY and CDR2 SVGAGI (reference sequence). The CDR3 spans 18 residues. The CDR3 sequence: CASSPPGQGLSRNTEAFF. The CDR3 nucleotides read TGTGCCAGCAGTCCCCCAGGACAGGGTTTATCGAGGAACACTGAAGCTTTCTTT.

In this sample, this clonotype turned up many times. The chain has TRBV6-6 and TRBJ1-4, with 7 bases matching TRBD1. Germline CDR1 MNHNY, CDR2 SVGAGI (reference sequence). V lost 2 bases to trimming and J lost 12 bases; unmatched junction nucleotides: 15. The CDR3 sequence is 16 residues long. CDR3 residues: CASSYPRDSAVRELFF. Written as DNA, the CDR3 is TGTGCCAGCAGTTACCCCCGGGACAGCGCCGTTCGGGAACTGTTTTTT.

In this sample, this clonotype turned up a few times. The rearrangement uses TRBV5-1 and TRBJ1-5; D call uncertain. From germline, CDR1 is SGHRS and CDR2 YFSETQ. V gave up 0 bases and J gave up 3 bases, with 7 bases separating them. The CDR3 has 14 amino acids. The CDR3 DNA is TGCGCCAGCAGCTTGGACAGCCCCAATCAGCCCCAGCATTTT. It encodes CASSLDSPNQPQHF.

This clonotype was seen repeatedly, ten times or more. In nucleotides, the CDR3 is TGTGCCAGCAGTTTAGCCAGACTTAACTATCAGCCCCAGCATTTT. Translating it yields CASSLARLNYQPQHF. The gene calls are TRBV12-3 or TRBV12-4 and TRBJ1-5; the D is unclear. Trimming pared 0 bases from V and 5 bases from J, leaving 11 bases between. The CDR3 has 15 amino acids.

This clonotype was picked up many times. This chain links TRBV20-1 with TRBJ2-7; D is possibly TRBD1 (7 bases). The CDR3 length is 15 residues. From germline, CDR1 is DFQATT and CDR2 SNEGSKA (reference sequence). Trimming removed 6 bases at V and 3 bases at J, with 21 bases between. DNA of the CDR3: TGCAGTGCCGAGGGGGGACAGAAGCTAAACTACGAGCAGTACTTC. This translates into CSAEGGQKLNYEQYF.

In this sample, this clonotype turned up many times. The chain has TRBV7-2 and TRBJ2-1, with D hard to call. Germline values: CDR1 SGHTA, CDR2 FQGNSA. Trimming shortened V by 0 bases and J by 2 bases, and 8 bases separated the two germline ends. The CDR3 contains 15 residues. The CDR3 DNA is TGTGCCAGCAGCTTAGCTTATGGTGCCTACAATGAGCAGTTCTTC. Amino acids: CASSLAYGAYNEQFF.